What follows are 30 T cell receptor beta chains derived from one specimen sequenced in a study of shared clonotypes between healthy human individuals. Some clones are missing from TCRdb's copy, which holds only in-frame ones; the method was immunoSEQ multiplex PCR. Of about 2.2 million clones in the sample, about 93% were seen once. CD8 cells regarded as naive lacked CD45RO, were positively chosen for CCR7, and omitted terminally differentiated effector memory CD45RA+ cells. The source material was naive CD8+ T cells from PBMCs. All receptors come from a man aged 18 to 30 in good health. Some clones in this sample may be carry-over from other donors' samples.

The chain has TRBV7-9 and TRBJ2-1; 7 bases fit TRBD1. This CDR3 spans 15 amino acids. J lost 0 bases, V lost 3 bases, and 2 bases had no gene match. CDR1 and CDR2 from the germline V gene are SEHNR and FQNEAQ (reference sequence). As DNA, the CDR3 is TGTGCCAGCAGCTTCCCAGGGGGCTCCTACAATGAGCAGTTCTTC. As protein: CASSFPGGSYNEQFF. Full variable domain (rest looked up from reference TRBV7-9 and TRBJ2-1): DTGVSQNPRHKITKRGQNVTFRCDPISEHNRLYWYRQTLGQGPEFLTYFQNEAQLEKSRLLSDRFSAERPKGSFSTLEIQRTEQGDSAMYLCASSFPGGSYNEQFFGPGTRLTVL.

This sequence joins TRBV28 and TRBJ2-2; D ambiguous. V shed 7 bases and J shed 5 bases, with 11 bases lying between them. CDR3 length: 13 residues. CDR1 is MDHEN, CDR2 SYDVKM, per germline. The CDR3 reads CASMVSKTGELFF. The CDR3 DNA reads as TGTGCCAGCATGGTGTCCAAGACCGGGGAGCTGTTTTTT.

This chain connects TRBV6-9 to TRBJ2-5; the match to TRBD2 covers 13 bases. This CDR3 has 17 amino acids. Trimming removed 4 bases from V and 6 bases from J; junction bases left unmatched: 11. Germline assignment: CDR1 MNHGY and CDR2 SVAAGI. The CDR3 region is CASSSAGLAGVLKTQYF. The CDR3 DNA is TGTGCCAGCAGTTCGGCAGGACTAGCGGGAGTTCTGAAGACCCAGTACTTC.

This clone has just one count. The chain recombines TRBV19 with TRBJ1-4, with 7 bases that match TRBD1. Unmatched junction bases numbered 15, after V lost 4 bases and J lost 7 bases. The CDR3 sequence is 17 residues long. Germline V gene lookup returns CDR1 LNHDA and CDR2 SQIVND (reference sequence). DNA of the CDR3: TGTGCCAGTAGTACGATAGGGGGGACAGACGTTGTTGAAAAACTGTTTTTT. It is translated as CASSTIGGTDVVEKLFF.

The chain joins TRBV9 to TRBJ2-3, with 10 bases that match TRBD2. V shed 0 bases, J shed 1 base, and the junction held 8 bases outside the gene matches. The CDR3 has 18 amino acids. Per the germline V gene, CDR1 is SGDLS and CDR2 is YYNGEE. CDR3 sequence (DNA): TGTGCCAGCAGCGTAGAGCGGGAGGGAGGCACGGGCACAGATACGCAGTATTTT. Protein sequence: CASSVEREGGTGTDTQYF.

With regard to this clone: A far bigger clonotype differs at one base, so this is likely a read error. The J gene is TRBJ2-7, the V gene TRBV4-3, with D perhaps matching TRBD2 (6 bases). The CDR3 sequence is 13 residues long. Trimming took off 1 base at V and 3 bases at J, with 7 bases between the two ends. Germline values: CDR1 LGHNA, CDR2 YSLEER. The chain's CDR3 is CASSQGLDYEQYF. The DNA for the CDR3 is TGCGCCAGCAGCCAAGGACTAGACTACGAGCAGTACTTC.

The chain joins TRBV2 to TRBJ1-1, with D hard to call. Germline lookup yields CDR1 SNHLY and CDR2 FYNNEI. V was clipped by 6 bases and J by 1 base, with 18 bases between them. This CDR3 is 16 amino acids long. CDR3 bases: TGTGCCAGCAGACCCCGAGTCACAGATTCGAACACTGAAGCTTTCTTT. Protein sequence: CASRPRVTDSNTEAFF.

V usage is TRBV27 and J usage is TRBJ2-5; D possibly corresponds to TRBD2 (5 bases). CDR3 length equals 15 residues. With 4 bases removed from V and 4 bases from J, the gap between germline ends came to 16 bases. The germline V gene has CDR1 MNHEY and CDR2 SMNVEV (reference sequence). This CDR3 is CASSSLPAAGETQYF. CDR3 DNA sequence: TGTGCCAGCAGTTCCCTACCAGCGGCTGGAGAGACCCAGTACTTC.

This rearrangement joins TRBV7-9 to TRBJ1-5; D is perhaps TRBD1 (5 bases). V shed 5 bases and J shed 7 bases, with 18 bases lying between them. CDR3 size: 15 residues. CDR1 is SEHNR and CDR2 is FQNEAQ in the germline V gene (reference sequence). The CDR3 bases are TGTGCCAGCAGCCCTGGGACCGCGGTCAACCAGCCCCAGCATTTT. Its protein product is CASSPGTAVNQPQHF.

The chain couples TRBV6-5 to TRBJ2-7; perhaps D is TRBD1 or TRBD2 (5 bases each). The CDR3 spans 15 residues. V lost 0 bases and J lost 1, with 10 bases in between. The germline V gene has CDR1 MNHEY and CDR2 SVGAGI. CDR3 in DNA: TGTGCCAGCAGTTACTCGTCTGAGGGGTCCTACGAGCAGTACTTC. It translates to CASSYSSEGSYEQYF.

The chain recombines TRBV5-5 with TRBJ2-7; D remains unclear. CDR1 is SGHKS, CDR2 YYEKEE, per germline (reference sequence). This CDR3 has 13 residues. The ends were cut back, 3 bases at V and 7 bases at J, with 14 bases in the middle. The CDR3 region is CASSSHGVGEQYF. The CDR3 DNA is TGTGCCAGCAGCTCTCATGGAGTAGGGGAGCAGTACTTC.

The chain recombines TRBV5-1 with TRBJ2-1; D perhaps matches TRBD1 (5 bases). The germline V gene has CDR1 SGHRS and CDR2 YFSETQ. Between the trimmed V and J ends, which lost 5 bases and 0 bases, there was a span of 9 bases. There are 14 residues in the CDR3. This chain's CDR3 is CASRQASSYNEQFF. CDR3 DNA sequence: TGCGCCAGCAGACAGGCGAGCTCCTACAATGAGCAGTTCTTC.

V usage is TRBV5-6 and J usage is TRBJ2-2; D is undetermined. V lost 4 bases and J 3 bases, leaving 10 bases between the germline ends. CDR1 is SGHDT, CDR2 YYEEEE, per germline. There are 14 residues in the CDR3. In nucleotides, the CDR3 is TGTGCCAGCAGCCCGGCGCCTGACACCGGGGAGCTGTTTTTT. This sequence encodes CASSPAPDTGELFF.

This sequence joins TRBV2 and TRBJ2-7; D not resolved. The CDR3 contains 10 residues. The V end lost 6 bases, the J end lost 3 bases, and 3 bases lay between the germline ends. Per germline, CDR1 SNHLY and CDR2 FYNNEI. The CDR3 region has the DNA TGTGCCAGCAGGTTCTACGAGCAGTACTTC. Translating gives CASRFYEQYF.

The chain combines TRBV19 with TRBJ1-1; no clear D. Germline V gene data show CDR1 as LNHDA and CDR2 as SQIVND (reference sequence). The V end lost 4 bases, the J end lost 2 bases, and 14 bases lay between the germline ends. This CDR3 spans 15 amino acids. The CDR3 region has the DNA TGTGCCAGTAGTACCCTTCGGGAGCTCAACACTGAAGCTTTCTTT. It is translated as CASSTLRELNTEAFF.

The chain joins TRBV7-9 to TRBJ1-4; 7 nucleotides line up with TRBD1. Germline-derived CDR1 and CDR2 are SEHNR and FQNEAQ (reference sequence). The CDR3 is 15 residues long. V shed 5 bases, J shed 4 bases, and the junction held 7 bases outside the gene matches. CDR3 loop: CASSPIGTDNEKLFF. The DNA of the CDR3 is TGTGCCAGCAGCCCTATAGGGACAGATAATGAAAAACTGTTTTTT.

The genes are TRBV29-1 and TRBJ1-5; no firm D call. The CDR3 runs to 12 residues. Germline loops: CDR1 SQVTM, CDR2 ANQGSEA. CDR3 in DNA: TGCAGGCCCGAGGGCAGGTACCAGCCCCAGCATTTT. Protein product: CRPEGRYQPQHF.

Concerning this clone itself: Different DNA sequences within this sample yield the same CDR3. V and J are TRBV4-3 and TRBJ2-7; D unclear. Germline CDR1 and CDR2: LGHNA and YSLEER. There are 15 residues in the CDR3. Between the trimmed V and J ends, which lost 0 bases and 0 bases, there was a span of 9 bases. This chain's CDR3 is CASSQDSGFSYEQYF. In DNA, the CDR3 is TGCGCCAGCAGCCAAGACAGTGGTTTCTCCTACGAGCAGTACTTC.

Points on this clone: Other nucleotide sequences from this sample produce the same CDR3. The gene calls are TRBV5-1 and TRBJ2-1, with D perhaps matching TRBD2 (5 bases). CDR3 size: 16 residues. From germline, CDR1 is SGHRS and CDR2 YFSETQ. The V end lost 4 bases, the J end lost 2 bases, and 16 bases lay between the germline ends. The CDR3 DNA reads as TGCGCCAGCAGCCTCGGACGGGATCGGCCCTACAATGAGCAGTTCTTC. This gives the protein CASSLGRDRPYNEQFF. Using reference TRBV5-1 and TRBJ2-1 for the parts outside the CDR3, the full variable domain is KAGVTQTPRYLIKTRGQQVTLSCSPISGHRSVSWYQQTPGQGLQFLFEYFSETQRNKGNFPGRFSGRQFSNSRSEMNVSTLELGDSALYLCASSLGRDRPYNEQFFGPGTRLTVL.

The genes are TRBV28 and TRBJ1-1; D gene unclear. Trimming stripped 10 bases from V and 4 bases from J, with 16 bases between. There are 13 residues in the CDR3. CDR1 and CDR2 from the germline V gene are MDHEN and SYDVKM. The chain's CDR3 is CATQTEQSTEAFF. CDR3 coding DNA: TGTGCCACCCAAACGGAACAGTCCACTGAAGCTTTCTTT.

The chain has TRBV19 and TRBJ1-1, with D possibly TRBD1 on 6 matching bases. Per the germline V gene, CDR1 is LNHDA and CDR2 is SQIVND (reference sequence). CDR3 length: 13 amino acids. With 3 bases removed from V and 6 bases from J, the gap between germline ends came to 11 bases. This chain's CDR3 is CASSIQGTPEAFF. DNA of the CDR3: TGTGCCAGTAGTATTCAGGGGACGCCTGAAGCTTTCTTT.

This clone was seen only once. The chain has TRBV9 and TRBJ2-3; no clear D. Germline assignment: CDR1 SGDLS and CDR2 YYNGEE. CDR3 length: 15 residues. Trimming removed 4 bases at V and 3 bases at J, with 15 bases between. For the CDR3, the DNA is TGTGCCAGCAGCACACAGTCCGCTTCAACAGATACGCAGTATTTT. Protein: CASSTQSASTDTQYF.

The chain joins TRBV9 to TRBJ2-3, with 14 bases identical to TRBD2. The CDR3 contains 16 residues. After removal of 4 bases from V and 6 bases from J, the junction contained 7 bases not matched to a gene. Germline V gives CDR1 SGDLS, CDR2 YYNGEE. CDR3 bases: TGTGCCAGCAGCCCCGGGACTAGCGGGGGCAGGGATACGCAGTATTTT. It encodes CASSPGTSGGRDTQYF.

The rearrangement links TRBV27 to TRBJ2-7; TRBD2 matches at 9 bases. V dropped 7 bases and J dropped 5; count of bases not matched to a gene: 12. Germline V lookup: CDR1 MNHEY, CDR2 SMNVEV (reference sequence). The CDR3 has 15 amino acids. CDR3 loop: CASTEGGRAWNEQYF. The CDR3 nucleotides are TGTGCCAGCACCGAGGGCGGGAGGGCCTGGAACGAGCAGTACTTC.

The chain employs TRBV7-6 and TRBJ2-5, with D maybe TRBD2 (5 bases). CDR1 SGHVS and CDR2 FNYEAQ come from the germline V gene. This CDR3 has 11 residues. V dropped 5 bases and J dropped 5 bases, with 6 bases sitting between them. CDR3 nucleotide sequence: TGTGCCAGCAGCCCGGGGGAGACCCAGTACTTC. This translates into CASSPGETQYF.

This clone was detected only once. CDR3 loop: CASSPPNYEQYF. The CDR3 nucleotides are TGTGCCAGCAGCCCCCCTAACTACGAGCAGTACTTC. The rearrangement links TRBV7-9 to TRBJ2-7; no definite D call. Trimming shortened V by 5 bases and J by 3 bases, and 8 bases separated the two germline ends. The CDR3 is 12 amino acids. Looked up from germline, CDR1 is SEHNR and CDR2 is FQNEAQ (reference sequence).

The chain couples TRBV10-3 to TRBJ2-1; TRBD2 agrees at 9 bases. Germline-derived CDR1 and CDR2 are ENHRY and SYGVKD. The CDR3 totals 16 residues. The ends lost 0 bases at V and 3 bases at J; junction bases unmatched: 3. The CDR3 protein is CAISESASGVYNEQFF. The DNA of the CDR3 is TGTGCCATCAGTGAGTCGGCTAGCGGGGTCTACAATGAGCAGTTCTTC.

The CDR3 is CASSVAGGNDEQFF. CDR3 sequence (DNA): TGTGCCAGCAGTGTGGCAGGCGGCAACGATGAGCAGTTCTTC. The chain employs TRBV2 and TRBJ2-1, with D uncertain. The ends were cut back, 4 bases at V and 8 bases at J, with 15 bases in the middle. The germline V gene encodes CDR1 SNHLY and CDR2 FYNNEI. CDR3 length: 14 residues.

Comment on this clone: The same CDR3 is also encoded by other DNA sequences in this sample. This sequence joins TRBV28 and TRBJ2-1, with D possibly matching TRBD2 (6 bases). CDR3 length: 11 residues. V was cut by 6 bases and J by 10 bases, with 10 bases left in between. The V gene's germline CDR1 is MDHEN and CDR2 SYDVKM. The CDR3 region has the DNA TGTGCCAGCAGCCCCCGGGGGGAGCAGTTCTTC. Protein sequence: CASSPRGEQFF.

The J gene is TRBJ2-5, the V gene TRBV7-9; 10 bases align to TRBD1. Trimming took 5 bases from V and 5 from J; bases not matched to a gene: 14. The CDR3 loop spans 17 amino acids. Germline V gives CDR1 SEHNR, CDR2 FQNEAQ (reference sequence). Here the CDR3 DNA reads TGTGCCAGCAGCCCCCGGAGGGGGACAGGGGAGAAGGAGACCCAGTACTTC. Residues: CASSPRRGTGEKETQYF. Full variable domain (missing parts from reference TRBV7-9 and TRBJ2-5): DTGVSQNPRHKITKRGQNVTFRCDPISEHNRLYWYRQTLGQGPEFLTYFQNEAQLEKSRLLSDRFSAERPKGSFSTLEIQRTEQGDSAMYLCASSPRRGTGEKETQYFGPGTRLLVL.